The 21 T cell receptor beta chains presented below share a single source sample, sequenced in a study of PD-L1 blockade in urothelial cancer. Data came from immunoSEQ multiplex PCR; TCRdb stores just in-frame clones and leaves some out. The top ten clones hold over 7.5% of a sample with tens of thousands of clones, 82% of them seen once. Sample: PBMCs, taken around atezolizumab (anti-PD-L1) treatment. The origin of the receptors is a man between 65 and 79 years old with urothelial cancer.

The rearrangement uses TRBV6-1 and TRBJ1-3; a possible D gene is TRBD1 (6 bases). V gave up 7 bases and J gave up 0 bases, with 10 bases separating them. The CDR3 is made up of 14 amino acids. Germline V gene sequence: CDR1 MNHNS, CDR2 SASEGT. The CDR3 is CASIRDISGNTIYF. CDR3 nucleotides: TGTGCCAGCATCCGGGACATCTCTGGAAACACCATATATTTT.

The CDR3 DNA sequence: TGTGCCTGGACAGGGGGTCCCTACAATGAGCAGTTCTTC. Residues: CAWTGGPYNEQFF. This rearrangement joins TRBV30 to TRBJ2-1; TRBD1 matches 7 bases. The V and J ends lost 4 bases and 2 bases, in that order; junction bases with no gene match: 2. CDR1 and CDR2 from the germline V gene are GTSNPN and SVGIG (reference sequence). The CDR3 is made up of 13 amino acids.

This clone has at least ten counts. The chain uses TRBV9 and TRBJ2-1; 7 bases match TRBD1. The CDR3 is 13 amino acids. The V and J ends lost 4 bases and 5 bases, in that order; junction bases with no gene match: 3. Germline V gene sequence: CDR1 SGDLS, CDR2 YYNGEE. The CDR3 sequence: CASSPGGNNEQFF. The CDR3, as DNA: TGTGCCAGCAGCCCAGGGGGAAACAATGAGCAGTTCTTC.

CDR3 nucleotide sequence: TGTGCCAGCAGCCGACGGGACAGCTCCTACAATGAGCAGTTCTTC. It is translated as CASSRRDSSYNEQFF. The V and J genes are TRBV11-2 and TRBJ2-1, with 7 bases fitting TRBD1. CDR1 is SGHAT and CDR2 is FQNNGV in the germline V gene. The CDR3 covers 15 residues. With 5 bases clipped from V and 0 bases from J, the junction kept 4 bases outside the gene matches.

The V gene is TRBV7-6, the J gene TRBJ2-3; 8 bases align to TRBD2. J gave up 2 bases and V 4 bases, and 2 bases lay outside the gene matches. Per the germline V gene, CDR1 is SGHVS and CDR2 is FNYEAQ. The CDR3 covers 14 residues. The CDR3 region is CASSSTSDTDTQYF. DNA of the CDR3: TGTGCCAGCAGCTCGACTAGCGACACAGATACGCAGTATTTT.

This rearrangement joins TRBV18 to TRBJ2-2; a possible D gene is TRBD1 (6 bases). CDR3 size: 14 residues. The germline V and J ends were trimmed by 6 bases and 1 base, with 9 bases remaining between them. From germline, CDR1 is KGHSH and CDR2 LQKENI. The CDR3 here is CASSGAVNTGELFF. DNA for the CDR3: TGTGCCAGCTCGGGGGCAGTGAACACCGGGGAGCTGTTTTTT.

This clone occurred once. The rearrangement uses TRBV6-1 and TRBJ1-5; no reliable D call. Germline-derived CDR1 and CDR2 are MNHNS and SASEGT. The CDR3 consists of 15 residues. V was cut by 5 bases and J by 5 bases, with 16 bases left in between. The CDR3 nucleotides are TGTGCCAGCAGTTCTATGGAGGGCCCCCATCAGCCCCAGCATTTT. Its protein product is CASSSMEGPHQPQHF.

This chain uses TRBV19 with TRBJ1-1; D perhaps matches TRBD1 (6 bases). The CDR3 covers 15 residues. V was trimmed by 6 bases and J by 0 bases, leaving 14 bases between them. In germline, CDR1 is LNHDA, CDR2 SQIVND (reference sequence). CDR3 amino acids: CASSSPDRMNTEAFF. DNA of the CDR3: TGTGCCAGTAGCTCCCCGGACAGAATGAACACTGAAGCTTTCTTT.

This clone was detected a few times. This rearrangement joins TRBV9 to TRBJ1-2; 9 bases align to TRBD1. The ends lost 0 bases at V and 6 bases at J; junction bases unmatched: 6. Germline V lookup: CDR1 SGDLS, CDR2 YYNGEE. The CDR3 has 15 residues. CDR3 sequence (DNA): TGTGCCAGCAGCGTAGGGGACAGGGATGGCAATGGCTACACCTTC. Translation: CASSVGDRDGNGYTF.

V and J are TRBV6-5 and TRBJ2-7, with a tentative D call TRBD1 (7 bases). V lost 5 bases to trimming and J lost 3 bases, with 11 bases between them. The length of the CDR3 is 13 residues. Looked up from germline, CDR1 is MNHEY and CDR2 is SVGAGI. The CDR3 DNA is TGTGCCAGCAGTGCGGGACAGAACTACGAGCAGTACTTC. Translating it yields CASSAGQNYEQYF.

The gene calls are TRBV19 and TRBJ2-5, with 7 bases lining up with TRBD1. The CDR3 has 15 amino acids. CDR1 is LNHDA, CDR2 SQIVND, per germline (reference sequence). V was clipped by 3 bases and J by 5 bases; unmatched bases: 9. The CDR3 DNA reads TGTGCCAGTAGTATGGGCCCCGGGACAGATGAGACCCAGTACTTC. It is translated as CASSMGPGTDETQYF.

The sample holds one count of this clone. The V call is TRBV6-6, the J call TRBJ2-3, with 9 bases matching TRBD1. Germline V gene sequence: CDR1 MNHNY, CDR2 SVGAGI (reference sequence). The length of the CDR3 is 15 residues. V was pared by 7 bases and J by 3 bases, with 8 bases of the junction left unmatched. The CDR3 here is CASTSDRGFTDTQYF. For the CDR3, the DNA is TGTGCCAGCACCTCCGACAGGGGGTTTACAGATACGCAGTATTTT.

V is TRBV6-6 and J is TRBJ2-2; 7 bases are a match to TRBD2. The CDR3 totals 15 residues. The germline gives CDR1 MNHNY, CDR2 SVGAGI (reference sequence). V was pared by 0 bases and J by 8 bases, with 6 bases of the junction left unmatched. CDR3 residues: CASSYSLAEGGELFF. In DNA form, the CDR3 reads TGTGCCAGCAGTTACTCCCTAGCGGAGGGGGGGGAGCTGTTTTTT.

This sequence joins TRBV11-3 and TRBJ1-1; TRBD1 might be the D (6 bases). Germline CDR1 SGHNT, CDR2 YENEEA. The CDR3 spans 13 residues. Trimming shortened V by 2 bases and J by 11 bases, and 15 bases separated the two germline ends. CDR3 coding DNA: TGTGCCAGCAGCTTACGGGGGGCCCTAAGGGCTTTCTTT. Translated: CASSLRGALRAFF.

The chain links TRBV15 to TRBJ1-1, with D hard to call. The CDR3 is made up of 15 amino acids. Germline-derived CDR1 and CDR2 are LNHNV and YYDKDF (reference sequence). V lost 1 base and J lost 4, with 13 bases in between. The chain's CDR3 is CATSRGGLEATEAFF. CDR3 bases: TGTGCCACCAGCAGAGGAGGGCTGGAGGCCACTGAAGCTTTCTTT. Complete variable domain (other parts from reference TRBV15 and TRBJ1-1): DAMVIQNPRYQVTQFGKPVTLSCSQTLNHNVMYWYQQKSSQAPKLLFHYYDKDFNNEADTPDNFQSRRPNTSFCFLDIRSPGLGDTAMYLCATSRGGLEATEAFFGQGTRLTVV.

The chain joins TRBV7-9 to TRBJ2-3; 8 nucleotides agree with TRBD2. The V gene end was trimmed by 5 bases and the J gene end by 5 bases; junction bases not matched to a gene: 12. This CDR3 is 16 amino acids long. CDR1 is SEHNR, CDR2 FQNEAQ, per germline (reference sequence). The CDR3 nucleotides read TGTGCCAGCAGCCCCTTTCCGGGGGGGGCCGGAGATACGCAGTATTTT. Protein product: CASSPFPGGAGDTQYF.

V gene TRBV5-1 combines with J gene TRBJ2-2; 7 bases are shared with TRBD1. CDR1 is SGHRS and CDR2 is YFSETQ in the germline V gene. The CDR3 spans 19 residues. V gave up 4 bases and J gave up 0 bases; unmatched junction bases: 15. CDR3 loop: CASSLAPNRGPTNTGELFF. The CDR3 DNA reads TGCGCCAGCAGCCTCGCTCCGAACAGGGGACCCACGAACACCGGGGAGCTGTTTTTT. The full variable domain, rest sourced from reference TRBV5-1 and TRBJ2-2, is KAGVTQTPRYLIKTRGQQVTLSCSPISGHRSVSWYQQTPGQGLQFLFEYFSETQRNKGNFPGRFSGRQFSNSRSEMNVSTLELGDSALYLCASSLAPNRGPTNTGELFFGEGSRLTVL.

The rearrangement joins TRBV19 to TRBJ1-2, with 7 bases aligning to TRBD1. Trimming removed 3 bases from V and 2 bases from J; junction bases left unmatched: 3. CDR3 length: 14 amino acids. Per germline, CDR1 LNHDA and CDR2 SQIVND (reference sequence). CDR3 loop: CASSIGTENYGYTF. The CDR3 coding sequence is TGTGCCAGTAGTATCGGGACAGAGAACTATGGCTACACCTTC.

This clone was seen a few times. The identical CDR3 is also encoded by other nucleotide sequences in the sample. The rearrangement joins TRBV2 to TRBJ2-3; D gene unclear. The V end lost 5 bases, the J end lost 3 bases, and 9 bases lay between the germline ends. The CDR3 runs 13 residues. The V gene's germline CDR1 is SNHLY and CDR2 FYNNEI. CDR3 protein: CASSPLSTDTQYF. The CDR3 nucleotides read TGTGCCAGCAGTCCCCTAAGTACAGATACGCAGTATTTT.

As to this clone: One junction end does not reproduce the germline sequence, and a read error may be involved. This chain joins TRBV7-2 and TRBJ2-4; 10 bases match TRBD2. The CDR3 consists of 15 residues. Germline V lookup: CDR1 SGHTA, CDR2 FQGNSA. The CDR3 sequence: CASSPSGLAGGRGVF. DNA of the CDR3: TGTGCCAGCAGCCCCAGTGGGTTAGCGGGAGGAAGAGGCGTCTTC.

The V gene is TRBV4-1, the J gene TRBJ1-5; D is uncertain. The germline CDR1 and CDR2 sequences are MGHRA and YSYEKL. The CDR3 is 16 residues long. V lost 4 bases and J lost 6, with 19 bases in between. The chain's CDR3 is CASSRTRIRSVQPQHF. CDR3 DNA sequence: TGCGCCAGCAGCCGAACTCGTATTAGGAGTGTTCAGCCCCAGCATTTT.